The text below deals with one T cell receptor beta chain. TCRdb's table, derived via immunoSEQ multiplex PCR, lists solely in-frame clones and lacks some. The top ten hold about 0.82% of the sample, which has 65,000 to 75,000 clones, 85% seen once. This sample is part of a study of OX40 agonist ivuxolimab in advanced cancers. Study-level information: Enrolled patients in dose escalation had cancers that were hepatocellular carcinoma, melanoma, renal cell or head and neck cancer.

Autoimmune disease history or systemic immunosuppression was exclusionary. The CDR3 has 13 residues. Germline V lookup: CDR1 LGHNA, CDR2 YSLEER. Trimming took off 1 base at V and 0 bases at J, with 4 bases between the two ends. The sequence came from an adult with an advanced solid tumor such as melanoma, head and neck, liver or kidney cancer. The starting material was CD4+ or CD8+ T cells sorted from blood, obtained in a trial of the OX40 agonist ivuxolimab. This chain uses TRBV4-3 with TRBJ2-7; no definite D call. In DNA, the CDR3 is TGCGCCAGCAGCCAAGCAGTCTCCTACGAGCAGTACTTC. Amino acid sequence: CASSQAVSYEQYF.